This passage covers 25 T cell receptor beta chains from one sample sequenced in a study of cytomegalovirus exposure and HLA in healthy donors. Use of 60 Vbeta and 13 Jbeta primers characterized the PCR. Assay used: immunoSEQ multiplex PCR; TCRdb lists only in-frame clones, some missing. This table holds 100,000 to 120,000 clones, about 68% found once. The source material was PBMCs. The receptors were sampled from a middle-aged woman in good health and CMV-seropositive.

The chain recombines TRBV30 with TRBJ2-7, with 7 bases fitting TRBD1. The length of the CDR3 is 11 residues. Germline V gene sequence: CDR1 GTSNPN, CDR2 SVGIG (reference sequence). V lost 4 bases to trimming and J lost 6 bases; unmatched junction nucleotides: 3. CDR3: CAWNRGGEQYF. The CDR3 region has the DNA TGTGCCTGGAACAGGGGTGGCGAGCAGTACTTC.

This clone was picked up one time. The sample has other DNA sequences that encode this CDR3 too. The chain recombines TRBV18 with TRBJ2-7; 8 nucleotides line up with TRBD1. J gave up 1 base and V 3 bases, and 2 bases lay outside the gene matches. This CDR3 is built from 14 residues. Germline V CDR1 and CDR2: KGHSH, LQKENI. The CDR3 bases are TGTGCCAGCTCACCTCAGGGGGCATCCTACGAGCAGTACTTC. Translation gives CASSPQGASYEQYF.

The chain recombines TRBV11-1 with TRBJ2-3; 7 nucleotides align to TRBD2. The J segment lost 0 bases and the V segment lost 3 bases, leaving 0 bases of the junction unmatched. The CDR3 is 14 amino acids. The germline V gene has CDR1 SGHAT and CDR2 FQDESV (reference sequence). DNA of the CDR3: TGTGCCAGCAGCTTTAGCGGGAGCACAGATACGCAGTATTTT. Encoded protein: CASSFSGSTDTQYF. Using reference TRBV11-1 and TRBJ2-3 for the parts outside the CDR3, the full variable domain is EAEVAQSPRYKITEKSQAVAFWCDPISGHATLYWYRQILGQGPELLVQFQDESVVDDSQLPKDRFSAERLKGVDSTLKIQPAELGDSAMYLCASSFSGSTDTQYFGPGTRLTVL.

This clone was recorded once. The chain joins TRBV9 to TRBJ2-1; tentative D call: TRBD2 (6 bases). The germline V gene has CDR1 SGDLS and CDR2 YYNGEE. The CDR3 has 17 amino acids. The ends were cut back, 3 bases at V and 4 bases at J, with 20 bases in the middle. The DNA of the CDR3 is TGTGCCAGCAGCGGACCCCCCCCCGCGGGGCGATACAATGAGCAGTTCTTC. Encoded protein: CASSGPPPAGRYNEQFF.

This clone was seen more than once but under ten times. The chain employs TRBV9 and TRBJ1-1; possible D gene TRBD1, 5 bases. This CDR3 is 15 amino acids long. Looked up from germline, CDR1 is SGDLS and CDR2 is YYNGEE. V lost 5 bases to trimming and J lost 1 base, with 15 bases between them. The CDR3 protein is CASRPLGLTNTEAFF. CDR3 nucleotides: TGTGCCAGCAGACCGTTGGGGCTAACGAACACTGAAGCTTTCTTT.

The J gene is TRBJ1-2, the V gene TRBV10-3, with a possible D match to TRBD1 (5 bases). CDR3 length equals 13 residues. Trimming stripped 8 bases from V and 2 bases from J, with 12 bases between. Germline lookup yields CDR1 ENHRY and CDR2 SYGVKD. DNA of the CDR3: TGTGCCATCGGTGGGGGGGGGAACTATGGCTACACCTTC. It specifies CAIGGGGNYGYTF.

This clone was seen once. V and J are TRBV11-3 and TRBJ2-7; possibly TRBD1 for D (6 bases). This CDR3 has 14 amino acids. V was trimmed by 5 bases and J by 4 bases, leaving 15 bases between them. Germline-derived CDR1 and CDR2 are SGHNT and YENEEA. CDR3 coding DNA: TGTGCCAGCAGCCCCGGACAGTCGCGTTACGAGCAGTACTTC. Translation: CASSPGQSRYEQYF.

This chain links TRBV13 with TRBJ1-5; a possible D gene is TRBD1 (5 bases). This CDR3 comprises 15 residues. The germline V gene has CDR1 PRHDT and CDR2 FYEKMQ (reference sequence). Trimming shortened V by 6 bases and J by 6 bases, and 18 bases separated the two germline ends. This CDR3 reads CASSYDRGRGQPQHF. Written as DNA, the CDR3 is TGTGCCAGCAGTTACGATAGGGGCCGAGGTCAGCCCCAGCATTTT.

CDR3 in DNA: TGTGCCAGCAGCCAACCCTCAGGGGACTCCTACGAGCAGTACTTC. Its protein product is CASSQPSGDSYEQYF. The chain uses TRBV4-2 and TRBJ2-7; TRBD1 might be the D (6 bases). Germline V lookup: CDR1 LGHNA, CDR2 YNFKEQ. V lost 2 bases to trimming and J lost 0 bases, with 11 bases between them. The CDR3 has 15 residues.

The rearrangement joins TRBV5-1 to TRBJ2-3, with TRBD1 as a possible D gene (6 bases). The length of the CDR3 is 14 residues. V was pared by 2 bases and J by 4 bases, with 11 bases between. Germline V CDR1 and CDR2: SGHRS, YFSETQ. In nucleotides, the CDR3 is TGCGCCAGCAGCTTTGGGGCAGGGGCAGATACGCAGTATTTT. Encoded protein: CASSFGAGADTQYF.

The V call is TRBV9, the J call TRBJ1-1; a weak D match, TRBD1 (5 bases). The V gene lost 4 bases and the J gene lost 3 bases, with 16 bases spanning the gap. The CDR3 is 15 amino acids. Per germline, CDR1 SGDLS and CDR2 YYNGEE. The CDR3 nucleotides read TGTGCCAGCAGCTCCAGGGAAACGAAGGACACTGAAGCTTTCTTT. Translation gives CASSSRETKDTEAFF.

The CDR3 here is CASTFDVAGETQYF. DNA for the CDR3: TGTGCCAGCACCTTCGACGTGGCCGGGGAGACCCAGTACTTC. The rearrangement links TRBV6-1 to TRBJ2-5; D is uncertain. CDR3 length: 14 residues. Germline assignment: CDR1 MNHNS and CDR2 SASEGT. The V gene lost 7 bases and the J gene lost 5 bases, with 17 bases spanning the gap.

The V call is TRBV7-6, the J call TRBJ2-5, with D tentatively TRBD2 (5 bases). The assigned J gene may be wrong: the sequence end matches TRBJ2-7 better. Germline V gene lookup returns CDR1 SGHVS and CDR2 FNYEAQ. This CDR3 has 14 amino acids. The CDR3 loop is CASSFGASTYEQYF. In DNA, the CDR3 is TGTGCCAGCAGCTTTGGTGCTAGCACCTACGAGCAGTACTTC.

This rearrangement joins TRBV7-9 to TRBJ1-3; the match to TRBD1 covers 9 bases. V dropped 1 base and J dropped 2; count of bases not matched to a gene: 6. This CDR3 has 17 amino acids. CDR1 SEHNR and CDR2 FQNEAQ come from the germline V gene (reference sequence). This chain's CDR3 is CASSLGRDRDPGNTIYF. CDR3 sequence (DNA): TGTGCCAGCAGCTTAGGCCGGGACAGGGATCCTGGAAACACCATATATTTT. Variable domain in full (rest from reference TRBV7-9 and TRBJ1-3): DTGVSQNPRHKITKRGQNVTFRCDPISEHNRLYWYRQTLGQGPEFLTYFQNEAQLEKSRLLSDRFSAERPKGSFSTLEIQRTEQGDSAMYLCASSLGRDRDPGNTIYFGEGSWLTVV.

V and J are TRBV30 and TRBJ2-2, with D possibly being TRBD1 (6 bases). The germline V gene encodes CDR1 GTSNPN and CDR2 SVGIG (reference sequence). The CDR3 has 13 amino acids. V dropped 4 bases and J dropped 7 bases, with 13 bases sitting between them. The CDR3 nucleotides are TGTGCCTGGAACCAACAGGGCCGCGGGGAGCTGTTTTTT. It codes for CAWNQQGRGELFF.

The chain uses TRBV6-1 and TRBJ1-2; 10 bases line up with TRBD1. This CDR3 has 14 residues. The germline V gene has CDR1 MNHNS and CDR2 SASEGT. V shed 5 bases and J 4 bases; nucleotides not matched to a gene: 4. The CDR3 reads CASSLRTGGYGYTF. Written as DNA, the CDR3 is TGTGCCAGCAGTCTCCGGACAGGGGGCTATGGCTACACCTTC.

V usage is TRBV29-1 and J usage is TRBJ1-1; 10 positions match TRBD1. The V and J ends lost 4 bases and 3 bases, in that order; junction bases with no gene match: 2. This CDR3 has 13 residues. Per the germline V gene, CDR1 is SQVTM and CDR2 is ANQGSEA. The CDR3 reads CSVGTGGDTEAFF. CDR3 DNA sequence: TGCAGCGTTGGGACAGGGGGGGACACTGAAGCTTTCTTT.

This chain links TRBV7-3 with TRBJ2-5; weak D call: TRBD2 (5 bases). Germline V gene lookup returns CDR1 SGHTA and CDR2 FQGTGA. The CDR3 covers 13 residues. Trimming stripped 0 bases from V and 3 bases from J, with 5 bases between. The CDR3 spells CASSLTREETQYF. The CDR3 nucleotides read TGTGCCAGCAGCTTAACGAGGGAAGAGACCCAGTACTTC. Based on the CDR3 plus reference TRBV7-3 and TRBJ2-5, the full variable domain is GAGVSQTPSNKVTEKGKYVELRCDPISGHTALYWYRQSLGQGPEFLIYFQGTGAADDSGLPNDRFFAVRPEGSVSTLKIQRTERGDSAVYLCASSLTREETQYFGPGTRLLVL.

This clone was observed a handful of times. The rearrangement joins TRBV7-8 to TRBJ2-5, with D perhaps matching TRBD2 (6 bases). CDR3 length equals 14 residues. The V gene's germline CDR1 is SGHVS and CDR2 FQNEAQ. Trimming took off 5 bases at V and 1 base at J, with 11 bases between the two ends. The CDR3 reads CASSPLSGQETQYF. CDR3 nucleotides: TGTGCCAGCAGCCCCCTTAGCGGCCAAGAGACCCAGTACTTC.

This clone was recorded once. CDR3 in amino acids: CASSQAGQETQYF. The CDR3 bases are TGCGCCAGCAGCCAGGCGGGTCAAGAGACCCAGTACTTC. The rearrangement uses TRBV5-1 and TRBJ2-5; TRBD2 is a possible D gene (5 bases). The CDR3 is 13 amino acids. The germline CDR1 and CDR2 sequences are SGHRS and YFSETQ. Trimming removed 4 bases from V and 2 bases from J, with 9 bases in between.

The chain is built from TRBV11-2 and TRBJ1-2; no definite D call. Germline CDR1 and CDR2: SGHAT and FQNNGV. The CDR3 runs to 15 residues. The ends were cut back, 1 base at V and 6 bases at J, with 15 bases in the middle. The CDR3 is CASSLGAGIGDGYTF. In DNA, the CDR3 is TGTGCCAGCAGCTTAGGTGCGGGGATCGGTGATGGCTACACCTTC.

V and J are TRBV12-5 and TRBJ2-7, with a weak D call TRBD1 (6 bases). Germline CDR1 is LGHNT and CDR2 is FRNRAP. The CDR3 runs to 13 residues. V lost 3 bases and J 4 bases, leaving 10 bases between the germline ends. The CDR3 nucleotides are TGTGCTAGTGGTTTCATGGGGGCTTACGAGCAGTACTTC. This gives the protein CASGFMGAYEQYF.

The V gene is TRBV5-4, the J gene TRBJ1-4; 7 bases fit TRBD1. This CDR3 has 15 residues. Germline-derived CDR1 and CDR2 are SGHNT and YYREEE (reference sequence). Germline trimming cut 3 bases from V and 1 base from J; bases unmatched to any gene: 3. The CDR3 nucleotides read TGTGCCAGCAGCTATCCAGGGGGAACTAATGAAAAACTGTTTTTT. Its protein product is CASSYPGGTNEKLFF.

This chain connects TRBV5-3 to TRBJ1-1; maybe TRBD1 (5 bases). TRBV5-3 is placed among ORFs of uncertain function. This CDR3 has 14 amino acids. CDR3 DNA: TGTCCCCCGGCGGGGGTCAGTGGTCGGACTGAAGCTTTCTTT. This sequence encodes CPPAGVSGRTEAFF.

A few counts support this clone. The CDR3: CASSFNKMNTEAFF. CDR3 nucleotide sequence: TGTGCCAGCAGCTTTAACAAGATGAACACTGAAGCTTTCTTT. V gene TRBV7-9 combines with J gene TRBJ1-1, with D unclear. Trimming took off 3 bases at V and 0 bases at J, with 8 bases between the two ends. The CDR3 covers 14 residues. Germline loops: CDR1 SEHNR, CDR2 FQNEAQ (reference sequence). Full variable domain (missing parts from reference TRBV7-9 and TRBJ1-1): DTGVSQNPRHKITKRGQNVTFRCDPISEHNRLYWYRQTLGQGPEFLTYFQNEAQLEKSRLLSDRFSAERPKGSFSTLEIQRTEQGDSAMYLCASSFNKMNTEAFFGQGTRLTVV.